The clone carrying this T cell receptor (beta chain) was seen at least ten times. Individual cDNA molecules received unique molecular identifiers in the library. From the RACE reads, TCRdb called clonotypes with MiXCR, one entry per CDR3 protein. Among roughly 90,000 distinct CDR3 sequences, under 13% were seen once, and the ten largest hold around 1%. The data were taken from a study of human T cells and chemical hapten exposure. Time point given: patch test 3, about 24 weeks after DPC sensitization. Stated treatment: therapeutic diphenylcyclopropenone sensitization with weekly scalp DPC. From whole blood left unfractionated, total RNA was extracted. The V and J ends lost 6 bases and 0 bases respectively, with 15 bases between them. This CDR3 has 15 residues. Germline CDR1 reads MDHEN; CDR2 reads SYDVKM.

Here the sequenced sample was whole blood, taken in connection with sensitization to the hapten diphenylcyclopropenone (DPC). The source of this sequence is a woman aged 25 to 39 with alopecia areata. Some clones in this sample may be carry-over from other donors' samples. J is TRBJ2-7 and V is TRBV28; D gene unclear. The CDR3 is CASSPQVTISYEQYF. CDR3 DNA sequence: TGTGCCAGCAGCCCCCAGGTCACCATCTCCTACGAGCAGTACTTC.